This T cell receptor (beta chain) was sequenced in a study of cytomegalovirus exposure and HLA in healthy donors (TCRdb year 2017). About the study as a whole: In an earlier analysis of some 550 of the donors, about 270 Gb of sequence data and 90 million to 130 million unique TCR beta sequences from about 190 million T cells were reported. An early release that covered roughly 600 HLA-typed donors contained about 300 gigabases of sequencing data and around 85 million unique TCR sequences. Among the approximately 400 genotyped donors, about 83% belonged to the genetic ancestry cluster associated with self-reported Caucasian donors. The study aimed to test whether signatures of past pathogen exposure could be identified by cataloging public T cell receptors. The study profiled the T cell repertoires of about 640 subjects by immunosequencing and related them to cytomegalovirus serostatus. A separate validation cohort of 100 to 150 different subjects was used in addition to the roughly 670-subject first cohort. The study combined high-throughput TCR immunosequencing, statistical association of individual TCRs with disease status, and machine learning to predict cytomegalovirus infection status. A later analysis re-examined previously published TCR beta repertoires from roughly 650 donors and added high-resolution HLA genotyping to investigate patterns of TCR occurrence. Rather than drawing on any new phenotypic data, the later analysis identified candidate immune exposures from TCR beta sequences and the way those sequences occurred across donors. In an earlier analysis of more than 550 of the donors, high-throughput TCR beta sequencing was used to judge whether each TCR beta V gene segment behaved as functional or pseudogenic. Donor age, sex, ethnicity and CMV serostatus were compiled alongside the repertoire data. A later genetic analysis used genome-wide SNP genotypes for about 55% of the 666 donors, treating that subset as a discovery cohort. Every discovery cohort repertoire had been produced on one sequencing platform. HLA typing included class I and class II loci at four-digit resolution. The number of donors typed differed by locus, with roughly 629-640 for A, B, C, DRB1 and DQB1, roughly 550 for DQA1, about 610 for DPA1, and over 400 for DPB1. Roughly 5 DR-DQ haplotypes were handled as single units for association and clustering because linkage in the cohort was strong. Among roughly 370 genotyped donors of the cohort, an average of roughly 240,000 unique TCR beta nucleotide sequences were sequenced per donor, 15% to 20% of them non-productive. Points the paper makes about the study in general: A later genetic analysis associated a missense DCLRE1C variant with V-gene and J-gene trimming of TCR beta chains, and an independent cohort replicated the association. CMV serostatus was the only immune exposure information available for the cohort. A further reported finding was that TCR beta sequences accurately predicted the HLA-A and HLA-B alleles for most subjects in the first cohort. Broadly in line with IMGT annotations, most TCR beta V segments showed up in productive rearrangements about 87% or about 30% of the time in an earlier analysis of roughly 590 of the donors. The sequencing pipeline was judged likely to have produced a cluster of highly shared sequence variants as a technical artifact. Roughly uniform sequencing depth across donors was assumed in presence/absence analyses, although this assumption may not hold. Only TCR beta chains were sequenced in this cohort, and the absence of alpha or paired-chain data limited detectable features. In a later genetic analysis, fewer N-insertions in productive TCRs were reported among donors in an Asian-associated ancestry cluster than the roughly 640-donor mean. When HLA alleles, especially DR and DQ, strongly co-occurred, attributing TCR associations to individual alleles was difficult. About 17 rarely observed V segments, including chromosome 9 orphons, were excluded from the earlier analysis of about 500 of the donors because counts were too low. At a false discovery rate of 0.05, a later analysis linked about 17,000 TCR beta sequences to specific HLA alleles. Some IMGT-functional V segments, including TRBV6-2 and TRBV6-3, could not be told apart with the 87-base-pair reads, so those segments were excluded. Because HLA typing was unavailable for some donors at each locus, only the typed subset was used in association tests. Correlated functional status among segregating V segments might reflect linkage disequilibrium, but an unknown experimental factor could not be ruled out. In a later analysis, TCR association rates were found to vary across HLA loci, with the most associated TCRs seen for DRB1 alleles and the fewest for HLA-C alleles. Most TCR sequences were observed very rarely across donors, whereas some public TCRs were present in many individuals. In vitro tests confirmed that three of the cytomegalovirus-associated TCR beta chains recognize cytomegalovirus antigens. According to a later analysis, most CMV-associated TCR beta chains appeared to be HLA-restricted, and the HLA associations seemed to be driven largely by CMV exposure. A total of 150 to 200 TCR beta chains were listed by the study as associated with cytomegalovirus. In both the original and validation cohorts, the classifier was reported to diagnose cytomegalovirus status with high specificity and sensitivity. In a later analysis, several top co-occurrence clusters were reported to appear linked to parvovirus B19, influenza, CMV and Epstein-Barr virus. The authors suggested that the approach could potentially be generalized to other disease states and immunological phenotypes. Compared with equally common non-associated chains, HLA-associated TCR beta chains in a later analysis were more clonally expanded and had lower generation probabilities.

Receptor libraries were prepared by the immunoSEQ multiplex PCR assay. For the multiplex PCR, a mixture combining 60 forward primers for TCR Vbeta segments and 13 reverse primers for TCR Jbeta segments was used. A multiplex PCR assay on genomic DNA amplified the CDR3 region of rearranged TCR beta genes. The Illumina HiSeq System was used to sequence the amplified TCR beta libraries as 87-base-pair reads. In the authors' own workflow: In a later analysis, some 80 million unique TCR beta chains were counted across the 500 to 850 repertoires, and approximately 11 million of these chains were shared by at least two donors. To remove PCR and sequencing errors, raw reads were error-corrected and collapsed into unique sequences using a nearest-neighbor algorithm that merged closely related sequences. V, D and J gene segments were assigned by aligning CDR3 sequences to IMGT reference sequences. For a sequence to be retained, a match of at least six nucleotides was required to both a V gene segment and a J gene segment. A rearrangement was called productive if the CDR3 had no stop codons and remained in frame with V and J, and every other rearrangement was called non-productive. Following IMGT convention, CDR3 was defined as the stretch from the second conserved V-encoded cysteine to the conserved J-encoded phenylalanine. Sequences without an unambiguous match to a single V gene segment were excluded from the earlier analysis of approximately 600 of the donors. An earlier analysis of about 600 of the donors called V segments functional above 56.7% productive rearrangements and segregating when the between-donor standard deviation exceeded 5%. A statistical classification framework was built for diagnosing cytomegalovirus status from the catalog of TCR beta chain sequences. V and J gene assignment, in a later analysis, came from comparing TCR nucleotide sequences with IMGT/GENE-DB human TR gene sequences. In a later analysis, CDR3 sequences and most-parsimonious VDJ recombination scenarios were assigned using the TCRdist pipeline. In a later analysis, every TCR beta chain was defined by the combination of its CDR3 amino acid sequence and its V-gene family, and reads without a unique V-gene family were dropped. In a later analysis, 550 to 650 highly shared, low-generation-probability nucleotide sequences were removed to address suspected cross-contamination and a sequencing artifact. A later analysis calculated a clonal expansion index for each public chain from normalized within-repertoire ranks of inferred template counts. A later analysis computed generation probabilities with a VDJ recombination model fitted to out-of-frame rearrangements, and checked the results against IGoR. Hypergeometric tests were used in a later analysis to score TCR-TCR, TCR-HLA and TCR-CMV co-occurrence, with a repertoire-size bias correction applied to the TCR pairs. In a later analysis, false discovery rates were estimated by permuting HLA or CMV assignments 20 times. In a later analysis, co-occurring TCRs were grouped using DBSCAN, and TCRdist sequence similarity was added for clustering within HLA-allele-positive subsets. For co-occurrence clustering, repertoires with fewer than 30,000 or more than 120,000 public chains were excluded, along with roughly 5 repertoires with anomalous nucleotide sharing. TCRdb mirrors the immuneACCESS table, restricted to in-frame sequences. Some clones are absent from its copies; in checked studies, under half trace to an unresolved V gene, and the reason for the others is unknown. The V and J calls and clone size come from that table; D and trimming were worked out from the DNA. This sample lists approximately 70,000 clones; 74% were detected once. The top ten clones comprise approximately 10% of the sample.

At the junction V is shortened by 4 bases and J by 3 bases; bases outside the gene matches: 4. Counted from cysteine to phenylalanine, this CDR3 has 15 amino acids. Only the CDR3 region is kept as DNA, spanning 45 bases read in frame from base 1. In the germline V gene, CDR1 corresponds to LGHNA and CDR2 to YNFKEQ. About this clone: This receptor's antigen is unknown. No quality values exist for individual bases; no much larger clone is one base distant.

The cohort consisted of 600 to 700 healthy bone marrow donors. Cohort members were all nominally healthy when sampled, although unrecorded immune exposures were likely present. Of the roughly 720 cohort members, 250 to 300 had positive CMV serostatus and 350 to 450 had negative CMV serostatus, and CMV serostatus was not recorded for the donor. A peripheral blood sample was collected from each donor, and TCR beta sequencing was performed on peripheral blood mononuclear cells. The Qiagen DNeasy Blood Extraction Kit was used to extract genomic DNA from the blood cell samples. This chain is built from TRBV4-2 and TRBJ2-2, with TRBD2 matching 8 junction bases. Sequenced input: PBMCs. This TCR was sampled from a human donor in good health. The CDR3 is CASSRAGEDTGELFF. The nucleotide sequence is TGTGCCAGCAGCCGAGCGGGAGAGGACACCGGGGAGCTGTTTTTT.